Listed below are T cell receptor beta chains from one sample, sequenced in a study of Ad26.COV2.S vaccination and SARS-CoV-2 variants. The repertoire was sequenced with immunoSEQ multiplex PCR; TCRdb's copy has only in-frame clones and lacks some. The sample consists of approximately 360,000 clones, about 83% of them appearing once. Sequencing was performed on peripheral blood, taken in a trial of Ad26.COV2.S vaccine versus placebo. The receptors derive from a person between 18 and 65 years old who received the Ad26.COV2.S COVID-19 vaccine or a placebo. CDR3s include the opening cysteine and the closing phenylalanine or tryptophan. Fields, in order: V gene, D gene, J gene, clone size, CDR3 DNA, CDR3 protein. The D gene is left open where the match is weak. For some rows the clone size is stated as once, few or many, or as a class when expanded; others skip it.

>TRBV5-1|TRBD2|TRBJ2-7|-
TGCGCCAGCAGCTTATTAGGACTAGCCGGATACGAGCAGTACTTC
CASSLLGLAGYEQYF
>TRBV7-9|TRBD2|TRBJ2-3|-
TGTGCCAGCAGCTTAGTGGGCGGGGGGGCCACAGATACGCAGTATTTT
CASSLVGGGATDTQYF
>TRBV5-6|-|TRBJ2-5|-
TGTGCCAGCAGCTTTGTTACACAAGAGACCCAGTACTTC
CASSFVTQETQYF
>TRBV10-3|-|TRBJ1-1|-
TGTGCCATCAGTGACGGCACTGAAGCTTTCTTT
CAISDGTEAFF
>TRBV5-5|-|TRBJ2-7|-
TGTGCCAGCAGCTTGGAGGCAGTCGGAGTTTCCTACGAGCAGTACTTC
CASSLEAVGVSYEQYF
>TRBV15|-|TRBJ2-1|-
TGTGCCACCAGCAGACAGGGAGCGAATTACAATGAGCAGTTCTTC
CATSRQGANYNEQFF
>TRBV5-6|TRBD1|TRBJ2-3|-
TGTGCCAGCAACCTCTTGGACAGGGGAAGGCCAGATACGCAGTATTTT
CASNLLDRGRPDTQYF
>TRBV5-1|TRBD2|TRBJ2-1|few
TGCGCCAGCAGCTTTTTTTTAGCGGGAGGGAATGAGCAGTTCTTC
CASSFFLAGGNEQFF
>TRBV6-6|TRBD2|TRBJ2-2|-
TGTGCCAGCAGCCTCACTAGCGGGAACACCGGGGAGCTGTTTTTT
CASSLTSGNTGELFF
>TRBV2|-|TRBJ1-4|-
TGTGCCAGCAAGACCGCTTTTGGGGAAAAACTGTTTTTT
CASKTAFGEKLFF
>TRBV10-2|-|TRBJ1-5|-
TGCGCCAGCAGAGGACGGACAGACAATCAGCCCCAGCATTTT
CASRGRTDNQPQHF
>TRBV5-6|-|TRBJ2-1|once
TGTGCCAGCAGCTTGGTCCCCTCCCAATCCTACAATGAGCAGTTCTTC
CASSLVPSQSYNEQFF
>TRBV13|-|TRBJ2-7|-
TGTGCCAGCAGCTTAGGGCGGGCCGCCTACGAGCAGTACTTC
CASSLGRAAYEQYF
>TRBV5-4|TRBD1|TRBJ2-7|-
TGTGCCAGCAGCTGGCCGGGACAGGGCTCCTACGAGCAGTACTTC
CASSWPGQGSYEQYF
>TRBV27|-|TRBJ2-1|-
TGTGCCAGCAGGACGGGTAACTGGTACAATGAGCAGTTCTTC
CASRTGNWYNEQFF
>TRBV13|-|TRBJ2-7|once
TGTGCCAGCAGCTCCCCCCAGGGAACGAACTACGAGCAGTACTTC
CASSSPQGTNYEQYF
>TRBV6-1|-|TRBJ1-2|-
TGTGCCAGCAGTGAGCCGGGGGCCTACTATGGCTACACCTTC
CASSEPGAYYGYTF
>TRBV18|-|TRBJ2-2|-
TGTGCCAGCTCACCCCTCGCCGGGGAGCTGTTTTTT
CASSPLAGELFF
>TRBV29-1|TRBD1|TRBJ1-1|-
TGCAGCGTGACCGGACAGGAAGAAGCTTTCTTT
CSVTGQEEAFF
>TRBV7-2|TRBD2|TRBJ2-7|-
TGTGCCAGCAGCTTCCTTTCCTTAGGACTAGCGGGAGGAGGGCAGTACTTC
CASSFLSLGLAGGGQYF
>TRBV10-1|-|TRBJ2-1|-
TGCGCCAGCATAGGAGACGAGCAGTTCTTC
CASIGDEQFF
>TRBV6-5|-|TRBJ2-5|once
TGTGCCAGCATTCAGGATTGGGAGACCCAGTACTTC
CASIQDWETQYF
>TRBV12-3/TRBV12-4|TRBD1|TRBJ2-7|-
TGTGCCAGCAGGCCGGGACAGGGTTACGAGCAGTACTTC
CASRPGQGYEQYF
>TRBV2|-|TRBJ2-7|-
TGTGCCAGCCGGGGGGCCGAGTTAAAGAAGAACGAGCAGTACTTC
CASRGAELKKNEQYF
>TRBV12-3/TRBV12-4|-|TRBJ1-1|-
TGTGCCAGCATCATGGGAGGAGCTGAAGCTTTCTTT
CASIMGGAEAFF